This T cell receptor beta chain was recovered during a study of cytomegalovirus exposure and HLA in healthy donors. Study overall: Earlier work reported 100 million to 130 million unique TCR beta sequences from some 180 million T cells.

The study's findings and limits: Judged likely to be a sequencing artifact was a cluster of highly shared sequence variants. As a later analysis revealed, the rate of TCR association differed by HLA locus, with DRB1 most and HLA-C fewest. A list of 164 TCR beta chains associated with cytomegalovirus was given.

PCR involved 60 Vbeta and 13 Jbeta primers. TCRdb's table, derived via immunoSEQ multiplex PCR, lists solely in-frame clones and lacks some. This sample has about 77,000 clones, with around 78% found just once. In regard to this clone: The target antigen is unknown.

The CDR3 consists of 16 residues. The V gene lost 3 bases and the J gene lost 4 bases, with 16 bases spanning the gap. Germline CDR1 MDHEN, CDR2 SYDVKM. The TCR sequence derives from a man aged 35-49 years in good health and CMV-seronegative. The sequencing input was PBMCs. The chain joins TRBV28 to TRBJ2-1; tentatively, D is TRBD2 (5 bases). CDR3 region: CASSFLGSGDYNEQFF. CDR3 coding DNA: TGTGCCAGCAGTTTTCTGGGGAGTGGGGATTACAATGAGCAGTTCTTC.